The entry below describes one T cell receptor (beta chain). The library targeted TCRbeta and was prepared with unique molecular identifiers. In TCRdb, the PCR reads were re-called with MiXCR into one record per CDR3 protein. The sample has a few hundred thousand distinct CDR3 sequences, approximately 10% seen once. V was clipped by 2 bases and J by 0 bases, with 7 bases between them. CDR3 size: 15 residues. The germline V gene has CDR1 MNHEY and CDR2 SVGAGI. The data were taken from a study of T-cell reconstitution after alpha-beta-depleted transplantation in children. The sequences come from PBMCs from the stem cell graft donor, collected from the stem cell graft. The receptor comes from a human donor who donated a stem cell graft to a child with acute myeloid leukemia. The chain carries TRBV6-5 and TRBJ1-4; D ambiguous. CDR3 nucleotide sequence: TGTGCCAGCAGTTACCAGCCTGCAACTAATGAAAAACTGTTTTTT. Encoded protein: CASSYQPATNEKLFF.